This TCR beta chain was profiled in a study of OX40 agonist ivuxolimab in advanced cancers. Broadly, across the study: Ivuxolimab was a fully human IgG2 agonistic monoclonal antibody targeting the costimulatory receptor OX40 (CD134). Peripheral TCRbeta sequencing aimed to test whether ivuxolimab altered TCR sequence diversity and caused clonal T-cell expansion. Partial responses occurred in three dose-escalation patients, of whom one had hepatocellular carcinoma and two had cutaneous melanoma. A male proportion of around 80% and a mean age of roughly 58 years, ranging from roughly 23 to 79, were recorded for the dose-escalation cohort. Intravenous ivuxolimab was administered to patients every 2 weeks at six dose levels: 0.01, 0.1, 0.3, 1.5, 3 and 10 mg/kg. Prior anti-PD-1, anti-PD-L1 or anti-CTLA-4 therapy was permitted, and checkpoint inhibitors had been received by around 39% of dose-escalation patients. Of the 52 patients in dose escalation, around 19 had hepatocellular carcinoma, about 15 had melanoma, 9 had renal cell carcinoma and 9 had head and neck cancer. The paper reports the monotherapy dose-escalation portion (N of about 54 patients) of the phase I ivuxolimab trial. Study-level results and caveats: The antigen specificity of the peripheral T cells that underwent clonal expansion was not determined. In the 0.1-3.0 mg/kg groups, partial responders were among the patients with the lowest normalized peripheral clonal expansion, particularly in CD8+ T cells. On average, CD8+ T cells showed more expanded clones than CD4+ T cells after ivuxolimab. At doses of 0.1 to 3.0 mg/kg, clonal expansion of both CD4+ and CD8+ blood T cells was observed from baseline to week 6. Low levels of normalized T-cell clonal expansion were also seen in some patients who did not respond.

Remarks on this clone: The target of this receptor is not known. Base quality data are lacking; no much larger clone is found one base away.

The germline V gene specifies MDHEN as CDR1 and SYDVKM as CDR2. The CDR3 holds 16 amino acids from the cysteine to the phenylalanine. CDR3 DNA only is kept here, 48 bases in frame from base 1. Ends trimmed: V by 3 bases, J by 5 bases; bases unmatched to a gene: 7. Patients with autoimmune disease history or receiving systemic immunosuppression were excluded from the trial. Peripheral blood for TCR sequencing was collected from all dose cohorts at baseline, on cycle 4 day 1, and on cycle 7 day 1. Samples came from an open-label, multicenter, first-in-human phase I dose-escalation trial of ivuxolimab. The trial enrolled adults with locally advanced or metastatic head and neck squamous cell, hepatocellular, melanoma or renal cell carcinoma. Before TCR sequencing, CD4+ T cells and CD8+ T cells were sorted from peripheral blood as separate populations. To sequence the TCRbeta CDR3 region, genomic DNA was isolated from the sorted cells. The immunoSEQ Assay was used to sequence the TCRbeta CDR3 regions. TCRdb re-hosts the immuneACCESS table, in-frame sequences only. Its copies lack some clones; in the studies checked, an unresolved V gene accounts for under half of them, and the cause for the rest is not known. This sample is represented by fewer than 80,000 clones; 70% to 90% of them were singletons. Under 7% of the sample belongs to the ten largest clones.

This receptor was taken from an adult with an advanced solid tumor such as melanoma, head and neck, liver or kidney cancer. The chain is encoded by TRBV28 joined to TRBJ2-1, with 10 bases matching TRBD1. The sequences come from CD4+ or CD8+ T cells sorted from blood, collected in a trial of the OX40 agonist ivuxolimab. In nucleotide form, the sequence is TGTGCCAGCAGTTTTACTAGGGACAGGGGAAACAATGAGCAGTTCTTC. Translated, this is CASSFTRDRGNNEQFF.